This T cell receptor beta chain was observed in a study of cytomegalovirus exposure and HLA in healthy donors. PCR was performed using 60 Vbeta and 13 Jbeta primers. The assay was immunoSEQ multiplex PCR, and TCRdb's table has in-frame clones only and misses some. The table lists 130,000 to 150,000 clones, roughly 80% of them singletons. The CDR3 loop spans 15 amino acids. Trimming removed 4 bases from V and 3 bases from J; junction bases left unmatched: 5. Germline CDR1 SGHRS, CDR2 YFSETQ. This sequence joins TRBV5-1 and TRBJ2-1; 9 bases fit TRBD1. The source material was PBMCs. This receptor was taken from a male donor in good health and CMV-seronegative. The CDR3 protein is CASSKGQGIYNEQFF. CDR3 sequence (DNA): TGCGCCAGCAGCAAGGGACAGGGCATCTACAATGAGCAGTTCTTC.